Shown below are 16 T cell receptor beta chains from a single sample sequenced in a study of control samples from healthy donors and cancer patients. Repertoires were generated with immunoSEQ multiplex PCR, while TCRdb's copy carries only in-frame clones and drops some. This sample's table has 150,000 to 200,000 clones. Sequenced: blood. All receptors derive from a woman aged 25 to 39 in good health.

The gene calls are TRBV7-6 and TRBJ2-1; tentatively, D is TRBD2 (6 bases). Germline-derived CDR1 and CDR2 are SGHVS and FNYEAQ. CDR3 length: 18 residues. Trimming shortened V by 4 bases and J by 3 bases, and 22 bases separated the two germline ends. The CDR3 loop reads CASSSGISDPAGYNEQFF. CDR3 sequence (DNA): TGTGCCAGCAGCTCTGGGATCTCCGACCCAGCGGGCTACAATGAGCAGTTCTTC.

V and J are TRBV6-5 and TRBJ2-7; weak D call: TRBD1 (6 bases). V lost 0 bases and J 2 bases, leaving 14 bases between the germline ends. CDR3 size: 16 residues. The germline CDR1 and CDR2 sequences are MNHEY and SVGAGI. The CDR3 sequence: CASSYSRGTATYEQYF. Here the CDR3 DNA reads TGTGCCAGCAGTTACTCGAGGGGGACGGCTACCTACGAGCAGTACTTC.

This rearrangement joins TRBV7-9 to TRBJ2-3; 7 nucleotides line up with TRBD2. V shed 1 base and J 0 bases; nucleotides not matched to a gene: 13. This CDR3 is built from 19 residues. CDR1 SEHNR and CDR2 FQNEAQ come from the germline V gene (reference sequence). CDR3 DNA: TGTGCCAGCAGCTTAGGACCATACTCCCGGGAGGCTAGCACAGATACGCAGTATTTT. Encoded protein: CASSLGPYSREASTDTQYF.

This chain connects TRBV27 to TRBJ2-1; D is unresolved. The CDR3 consists of 10 residues. The germline gives CDR1 MNHEY, CDR2 SMNVEV (reference sequence). V was pared by 2 bases and J by 8 bases, with 1 base between. The CDR3 is CASSLDEQFF. The CDR3 nucleotides are TGTGCCAGCAGTTTAGATGAGCAGTTCTTC.

The chain has TRBV6-5 and TRBJ1-6; tentatively, D is TRBD1 (5 bases). The V gene's germline CDR1 is MNHEY and CDR2 SVGAGI. With 2 bases removed from V and 6 bases from J, the gap between germline ends came to 14 bases. The CDR3 has 16 amino acids. The CDR3 nucleotides read TGTGCCAGCAGTTACGACAGCAGCTCCGTTAATTCACCCCTCCACTTT. It codes for CASSYDSSSVNSPLHF.

The J gene is TRBJ1-2, the V gene TRBV6-5; weak D call: TRBD1 (6 bases). The CDR3 runs to 15 residues. Trimming took 4 bases from V and 2 from J, leaving 14 bases between them. The V gene's germline CDR1 is MNHEY and CDR2 SVGAGI. CDR3 DNA sequence: TGTGCCAGCAGTTCTACAGGGTTCTTAAACTATGGCTACACCTTC. It codes for CASSSTGFLNYGYTF.

The rearrangement uses TRBV2 and TRBJ1-5; D perhaps matches TRBD1 (5 bases). With 3 bases removed from V and 1 base from J, the gap between germline ends came to 10 bases. The germline V gene encodes CDR1 SNHLY and CDR2 FYNNEI. The CDR3 runs to 15 residues. The CDR3 protein is CASSEGGESNQPQHF. CDR3 DNA: TGTGCCAGCAGTGAGGGAGGGGAAAGCAATCAGCCCCAGCATTTT.

V usage is TRBV6-2 or TRBV6-3 and J usage is TRBJ1-2; no reliable D call. The germline CDR1 and CDR2 sequences are MNHEY and SVGEGT. With 3 bases removed from V and 5 bases from J, the gap between germline ends came to 10 bases. CDR3 size: 13 residues. The CDR3 DNA reads as TGTGCCAGCAGTTATTCCGGGGATTATGGCTACACCTTC. Its translation: CASSYSGDYGYTF.

The rearrangement links TRBV3-1 (or the pseudogene TRBV3-2) to TRBJ1-5, with TRBD1 as a possible D gene (6 bases). The ends were cut back, 3 bases at V and 4 bases at J, with 13 bases in the middle. The CDR3 is 15 residues long. Per germline, CDR1 LGHDT and CDR2 YNNKEL (reference sequence). CDR3 sequence (DNA): TGTGCCAGCAGCCACACAGGGATCAGAAATCAGCCCCAGCATTTT. It encodes CASSHTGIRNQPQHF.

The rearrangement uses TRBV27 and TRBJ2-2, with no clear D. This CDR3 is 13 amino acids long. The V end was cut by 1 base, the J end by 6 bases, with 6 bases between. Germline assignment: CDR1 MNHEY and CDR2 SMNVEV (reference sequence). DNA of the CDR3: TGTGCCAGCAGTTTATTAACCCCCGGGGAGCTGTTTTTT. The encoded protein is CASSLLTPGELFF.

The chain employs TRBV6-5 and TRBJ1-2; D may be TRBD1 (6 bases). Germline assignment: CDR1 MNHEY and CDR2 SVGAGI. The CDR3 has 15 amino acids. Trimming cost V 0 bases and J 8 bases, with 16 bases left between them. CDR3 residues: CASSYSSVGGRGYTF. The CDR3 DNA reads TGTGCCAGCAGTTACTCATCCGTGGGGGGCCGAGGCTACACCTTC.

This chain uses TRBV24-1 with TRBJ2-3; TRBD1 aligns across 8 bases. Germline V CDR1 and CDR2: KGHDR, SFDVKD. The CDR3 contains 14 residues. Trimming cost V 9 bases and J 5 bases; bases outside gene matches: 9. The CDR3 coding sequence is TGTGCCACCTCTCACCAGGGGGCGATAGATACGCAGTATTTT. Residues: CATSHQGAIDTQYF.

This chain connects TRBV5-1 to TRBJ1-2; 7 nucleotides agree with TRBD1. Per the germline V gene, CDR1 is SGHRS and CDR2 is YFSETQ. This CDR3 is built from 14 residues. V trimming: 4 bases; J trimming: 2 bases; junction bases outside the gene matches: 5. The CDR3 here is CASSPQTGNYGYTF. DNA of the CDR3: TGCGCCAGCAGCCCCCAGACAGGGAACTATGGCTACACCTTC.

The chain uses TRBV10-1 and TRBJ2-2; 7 positions agree with TRBD1. V lost 7 bases, J lost 5 bases, and 4 bases stayed unmatched. The length of the CDR3 is 13 residues. Germline CDR1 reads WNHNN; CDR2 reads SYGVQD (reference sequence). CDR3 sequence: CASNTGVTGELFF. The CDR3 coding sequence is TGCGCCAGCAACACAGGGGTGACCGGGGAGCTGTTTTTT.

The V call is TRBV15, the J call TRBJ2-2, with a weak D call TRBD1 (6 bases). Looked up from germline, CDR1 is LNHNV and CDR2 is YYDKDF (reference sequence). Trimming took off 3 bases at V and 1 base at J, with 9 bases between the two ends. This CDR3 spans 15 amino acids. This CDR3 is CATSSWTENTGELFF. Written as DNA, the CDR3 is TGTGCCACCAGCAGTTGGACAGAGAACACCGGGGAGCTGTTTTTT. Full variable domain (missing parts from reference TRBV15 and TRBJ2-2): DAMVIQNPRYQVTQFGKPVTLSCSQTLNHNVMYWYQQKSSQAPKLLFHYYDKDFNNEADTPDNFQSRRPNTSFCFLDIRSPGLGDTAMYLCATSSWTENTGELFFGEGSRLTVL.

The chain carries TRBV24-1 and TRBJ2-3; D possibly corresponds to TRBD2 (5 bases). Germline assignment: CDR1 KGHDR and CDR2 SFDVKD. The CDR3 is made up of 12 amino acids. The V end lost 3 bases, the J end lost 5 bases, and 5 bases lay between the germline ends. The CDR3 bases are TGTGCCACCAGTGATGCGGGAGATACGCAGTATTTT. Protein: CATSDAGDTQYF.